This T cell receptor (beta chain) is from a study of control samples from healthy donors and cancer patients. This CDR3 region has 16 residues. Germline V lookup: CDR1 MNHEY, CDR2 SVGEGT. The V end was cut by 0 bases, the J end by 1 base, with 13 bases between. Sequencing was performed with immunoSEQ multiplex PCR; in TCRdb, only in-frame clones are kept and a portion is missing. The sample lists 100,000 to 150,000 clones; 80% to 95% were seen once. Source material: PBMCs. The source of this sequence is a man older than 75 with head and neck cancer. The chain joins TRBV6-2 or TRBV6-3 to TRBJ2-7; the D gene is possibly TRBD1 (6 bases). The CDR3 bases are TGTGCCAGCAGTTACTCCCGGGACATCGCATCCTACGAGCAGTACTTC. Amino acid sequence: CASSYSRDIASYEQYF.